This TCR beta chain came from a study of cytomegalovirus exposure and HLA in healthy donors. Findings and caveats of the study: The study listed roughly 150 cytomegalovirus-associated TCR beta chains.

60 Vbeta and 13 Jbeta primers were used in PCR. Sequencing used immunoSEQ multiplex PCR; TCRdb keeps in-frame clones, though not all of them. The specimen's table records 130,000 to 150,000 clones. CDR1 is SGHKS, CDR2 YYEKEE, per germline (reference sequence). The CDR3 length is 16 residues. V shed 3 bases and J 0 bases; nucleotides not matched to a gene: 9. With respect to this clone: Its antigen is undetermined.

The TCR was taken from a male donor in good health and CMV-seronegative. The genes are TRBV5-5 and TRBJ2-7; 7 bases are a match to TRBD2. Material: PBMCs. The CDR3 DNA follows: TGTGCCAGCAGCTCGGATTTAGCGGGCCTCTCCTACGAGCAGTACTTC. Its translation: CASSSDLAGLSYEQYF.